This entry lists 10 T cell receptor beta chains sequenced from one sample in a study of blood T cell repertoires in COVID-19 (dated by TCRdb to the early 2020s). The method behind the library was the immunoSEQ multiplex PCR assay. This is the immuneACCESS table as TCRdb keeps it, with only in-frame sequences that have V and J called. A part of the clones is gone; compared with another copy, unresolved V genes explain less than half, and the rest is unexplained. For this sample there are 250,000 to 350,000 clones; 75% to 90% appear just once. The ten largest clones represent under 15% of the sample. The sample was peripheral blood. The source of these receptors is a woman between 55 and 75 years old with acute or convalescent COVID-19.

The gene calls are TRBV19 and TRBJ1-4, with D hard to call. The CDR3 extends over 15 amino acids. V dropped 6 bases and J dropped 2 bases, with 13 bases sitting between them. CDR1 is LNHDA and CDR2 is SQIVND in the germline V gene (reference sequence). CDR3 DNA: TGTGCCAGTAGGCCCGGGTTTCGTACTAATGAAAAACTGTTTTTT. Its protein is CASRPGFRTNEKLFF.

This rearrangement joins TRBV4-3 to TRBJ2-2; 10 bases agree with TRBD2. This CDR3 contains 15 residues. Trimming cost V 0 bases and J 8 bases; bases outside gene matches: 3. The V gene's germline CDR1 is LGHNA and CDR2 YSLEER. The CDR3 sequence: CASSQEAGGPGELFF. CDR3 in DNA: TGCGCCAGCAGCCAAGAAGCGGGGGGGCCGGGGGAGCTGTTTTTT.

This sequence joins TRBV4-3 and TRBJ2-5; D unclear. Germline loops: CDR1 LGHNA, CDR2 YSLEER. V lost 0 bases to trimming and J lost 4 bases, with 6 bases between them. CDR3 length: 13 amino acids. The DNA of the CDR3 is TGCGCCAGCAGCCAAGATGGGCCAGAGACCCAGTACTTC. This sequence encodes CASSQDGPETQYF.

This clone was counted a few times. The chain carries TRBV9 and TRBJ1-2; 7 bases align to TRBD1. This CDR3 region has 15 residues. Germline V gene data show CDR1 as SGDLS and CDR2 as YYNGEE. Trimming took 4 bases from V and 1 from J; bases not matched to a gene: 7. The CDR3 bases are TGTGCCAGCAGCCCTCGACAGGGAAGTAACTATGGCTACACCTTC. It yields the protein CASSPRQGSNYGYTF.

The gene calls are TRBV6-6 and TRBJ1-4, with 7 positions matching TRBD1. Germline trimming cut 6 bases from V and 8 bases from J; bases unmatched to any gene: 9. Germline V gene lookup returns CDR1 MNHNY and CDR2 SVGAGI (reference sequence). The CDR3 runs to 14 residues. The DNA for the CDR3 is TGTGCCAGCAGAAAAAGGGGGCGGGAAGAAAAACTGTTTTTT. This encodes CASRKRGREEKLFF.

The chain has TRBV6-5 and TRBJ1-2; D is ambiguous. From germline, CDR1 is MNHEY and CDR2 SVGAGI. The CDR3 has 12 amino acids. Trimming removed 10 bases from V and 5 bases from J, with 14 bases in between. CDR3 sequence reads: CATSWASYGYTF. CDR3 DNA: TGTGCCACCTCGTGGGCCTCATATGGCTACACCTTC.

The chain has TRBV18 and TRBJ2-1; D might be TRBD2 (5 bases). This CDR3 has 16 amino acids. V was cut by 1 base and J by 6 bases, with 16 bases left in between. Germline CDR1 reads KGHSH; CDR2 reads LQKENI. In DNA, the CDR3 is TGTGCCAGCTCACCACTCCCCGGGAAGGAGGTCAATGAGCAGTTCTTC. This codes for CASSPLPGKEVNEQFF. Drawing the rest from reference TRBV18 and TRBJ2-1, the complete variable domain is NAGVMQNPRHLVRRRGQEARLRCSPMKGHSHVYWYRQLPEEGLKFMVYLQKENIIDESGMPKERFSAEFPKEGPSILRIQQVVRGDSAAYFCASSPLPGKEVNEQFFGPGTRLTVL.

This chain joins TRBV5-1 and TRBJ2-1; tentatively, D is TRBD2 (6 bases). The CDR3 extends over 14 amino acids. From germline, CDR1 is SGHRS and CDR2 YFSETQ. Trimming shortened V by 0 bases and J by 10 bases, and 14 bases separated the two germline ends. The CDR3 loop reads CASSLAGPRGEQFF. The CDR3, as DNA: TGCGCCAGCAGCTTGGCCGGGCCGCGGGGAGAGCAGTTCTTC.

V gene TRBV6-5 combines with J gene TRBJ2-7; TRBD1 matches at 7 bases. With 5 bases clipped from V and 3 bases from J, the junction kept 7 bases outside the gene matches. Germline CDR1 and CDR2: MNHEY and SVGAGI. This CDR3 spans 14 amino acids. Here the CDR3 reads CASSPSTGSYEQYF. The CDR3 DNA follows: TGTGCCAGCAGTCCCTCGACAGGGAGCTACGAGCAGTACTTC.

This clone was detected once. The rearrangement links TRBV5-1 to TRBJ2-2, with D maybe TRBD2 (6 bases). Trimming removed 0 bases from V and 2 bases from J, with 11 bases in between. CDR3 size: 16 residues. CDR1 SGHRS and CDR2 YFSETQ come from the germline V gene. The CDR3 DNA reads TGCGCCAGCAGCTTGGGCGGGATTCCTAACACCGGGGAGCTGTTTTTT. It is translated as CASSLGGIPNTGELFF.